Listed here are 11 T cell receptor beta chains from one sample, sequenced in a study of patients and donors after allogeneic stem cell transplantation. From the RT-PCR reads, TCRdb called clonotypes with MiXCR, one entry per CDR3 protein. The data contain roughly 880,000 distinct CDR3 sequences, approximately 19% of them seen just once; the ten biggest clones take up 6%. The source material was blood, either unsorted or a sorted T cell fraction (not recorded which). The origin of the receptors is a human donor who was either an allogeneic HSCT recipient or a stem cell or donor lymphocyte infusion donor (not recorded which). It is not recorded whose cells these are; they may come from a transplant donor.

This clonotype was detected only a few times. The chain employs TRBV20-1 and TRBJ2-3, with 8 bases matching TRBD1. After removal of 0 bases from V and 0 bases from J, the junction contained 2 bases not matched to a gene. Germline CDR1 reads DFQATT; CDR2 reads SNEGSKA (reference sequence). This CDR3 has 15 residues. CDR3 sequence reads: CSARDRDRSTDTQYF. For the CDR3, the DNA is TGCAGTGCTAGAGATCGGGACAGGAGCACAGATACGCAGTATTTT.

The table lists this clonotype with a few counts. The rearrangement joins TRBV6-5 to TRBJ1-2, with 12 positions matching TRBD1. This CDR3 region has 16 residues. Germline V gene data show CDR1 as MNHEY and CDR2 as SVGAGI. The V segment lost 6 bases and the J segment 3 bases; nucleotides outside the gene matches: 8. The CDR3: CASRYRDRGPDYGYTF. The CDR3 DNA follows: TGTGCCAGCAGATACCGGGACAGGGGGCCGGACTATGGCTACACCTTC.

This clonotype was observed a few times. CDR3 sequence: CSARDHRESEAFF. Here the CDR3 DNA reads TGCAGTGCTAGAGATCATCGGGAAAGTGAAGCTTTCTTT. The chain joins TRBV20-1 to TRBJ1-1; D is unclear. Trimming took off 0 bases at V and 7 bases at J, with 12 bases between the two ends. The CDR3 loop spans 13 amino acids. CDR1 and CDR2 (germline): DFQATT, SNEGSKA (reference sequence).

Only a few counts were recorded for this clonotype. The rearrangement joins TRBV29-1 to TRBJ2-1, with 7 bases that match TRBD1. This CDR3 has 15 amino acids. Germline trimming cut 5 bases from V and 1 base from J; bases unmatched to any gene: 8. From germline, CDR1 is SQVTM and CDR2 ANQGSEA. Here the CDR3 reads CSVSPGTASYNEQFF. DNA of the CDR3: TGCAGCGTTTCGCCCGGGACAGCGTCCTACAATGAGCAGTTCTTC.

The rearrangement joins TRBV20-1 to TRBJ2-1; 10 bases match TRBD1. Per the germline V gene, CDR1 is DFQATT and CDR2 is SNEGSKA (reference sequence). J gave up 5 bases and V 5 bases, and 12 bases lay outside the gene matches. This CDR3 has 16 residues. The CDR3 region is CSALFGGTGANNEQFF. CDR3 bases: TGCAGTGCTCTCTTCGGGGGGACAGGGGCCAACAATGAGCAGTTCTTC.

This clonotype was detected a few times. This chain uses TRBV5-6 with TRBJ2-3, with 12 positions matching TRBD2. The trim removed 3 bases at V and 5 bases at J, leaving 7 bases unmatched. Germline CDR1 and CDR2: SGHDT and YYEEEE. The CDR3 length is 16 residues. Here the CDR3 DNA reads TGTGCCAGCAGCTCCCCTAGCGGGGGGGCCAGAGATACGCAGTATTTT. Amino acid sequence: CASSSPSGGARDTQYF.

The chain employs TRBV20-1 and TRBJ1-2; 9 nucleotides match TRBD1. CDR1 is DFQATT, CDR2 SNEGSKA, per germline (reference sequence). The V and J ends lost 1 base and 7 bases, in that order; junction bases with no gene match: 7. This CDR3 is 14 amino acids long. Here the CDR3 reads CSARGLQGARGYTF. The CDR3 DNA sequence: TGCAGTGCTAGAGGGTTACAGGGGGCGCGTGGCTACACCTTC.

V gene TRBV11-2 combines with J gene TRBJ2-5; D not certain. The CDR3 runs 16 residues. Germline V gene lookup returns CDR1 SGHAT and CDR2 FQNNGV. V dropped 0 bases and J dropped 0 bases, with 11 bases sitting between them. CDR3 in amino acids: CASSLDPRVYQETQYF. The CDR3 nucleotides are TGTGCCAGCAGCTTAGACCCCAGAGTGTACCAAGAGACCCAGTACTTC. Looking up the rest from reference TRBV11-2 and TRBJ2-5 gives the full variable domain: EAGVAQSPRYKIIEKRQSVAFWCNPISGHATLYWYQQILGQGPKLLIQFQNNGVVDDSQLPKDRFSAERLKGVDSTLKIQPAKLEDSAVYLCASSLDPRVYQETQYFGPGTRLLVL.

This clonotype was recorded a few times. CDR3 protein: CASSSRDRGAEKLFF. CDR3 coding DNA: TGTGCCAGCAGCAGCCGGGACAGGGGGGCAGAAAAACTGTTTTTT. This chain uses TRBV7-9 with TRBJ1-4; 11 bases match TRBD1. The CDR3 is made up of 15 amino acids. Germline values: CDR1 SEHNR, CDR2 FQNEAQ (reference sequence). V lost 5 bases to trimming and J lost 8 bases; unmatched junction nucleotides: 7.

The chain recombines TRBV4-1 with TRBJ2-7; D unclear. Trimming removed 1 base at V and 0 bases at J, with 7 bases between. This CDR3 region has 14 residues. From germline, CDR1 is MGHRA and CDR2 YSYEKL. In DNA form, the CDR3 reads TGCGCCAGCAGCCAAGGTCCAAACTCCTACGAGCAGTACTTC. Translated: CASSQGPNSYEQYF.

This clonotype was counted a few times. Written as DNA, the CDR3 is TGTGCCAGCAGCCACACCCCCCTAGCCTACGAGCAGTACTTC. This encodes CASSHTPLAYEQYF. This chain connects TRBV28 to TRBJ2-7; D gene ambiguous. The CDR3 covers 14 residues. The V gene lost 6 bases and the J gene lost 2 bases, with 14 bases spanning the gap. Germline V CDR1 and CDR2: MDHEN, SYDVKM.